The source of this T cell receptor (beta chain) is a study of blood T cell repertoires in COVID-19 (TCRdb year 2020). The study in broad terms: Samples from collaborators originated in the United States, Italy and Spain and spanned both the acute and convalescent phases of COVID-19. The prospective study material was composed of cDNA or gDNA derived from T cells, B-cell-depleted T cells, or PBMCs. The repertoires were made available in a free public database intended to serve as a resource for research on the immune response to SARS-CoV-2. Deeply sampled blood TCRbeta repertoires from subjects exposed to, actively infected with, or recovered from COVID-19 were included in the dataset. HLA class I and class II types, where available, came from metadata supplied by the sample provider rather than from assay-based typing. The samples were drawn from two sources: the first 160 participants of the ongoing ImmuneRACE study, and 1,200 or so subjects contributed by 6 global collaborators. Nearly every sample came with metadata listing a de-identified subject ID, COVID-19 status, age in years and sex. What the authors observed across the whole study: The amount of clinical and demographic metadata varied by source and participant and was provided uncurated.

The CDR3 has 13 amino acids, counting the end cysteine and phenylalanine. The DNA shown is the 39-base CDR3, in frame from base 1. From a lookup of the germline V gene, CDR1 and CDR2 are ENHRY and SYGVKD. The germline V end is reduced by 8 bases and the J end by 4 bases; junction bases left unmatched: 4. The immunoSEQ Assay, a bias-controlled multiplex PCR, was used to amplify TCRbeta CDR3 regions from genomic DNA. The paper's processing steps were these. Nucleated cell counts per sample were estimated from amplification of reference gene primers within the assay. Sequence reads were collapsed and filtered to measure the absolute abundance of every unique TCRbeta CDR3 rearrangement. For each sample, productive Simpson clonality was calculated as the square root of Simpson's diversity index over productive rearrangements. The source is immuneACCESS, and TCRdb retained only in-frame sequences with V and J called. Part of the clones is not carried over; for the studies checked, unresolved V genes explain less than half of this, and the remainder is unexplained. V, J and clone size are taken as reported in that table, and D and trimming were inferred from the DNA itself. The sample contains about 380,000 clones, about 90% of them found a single time. 1% to 1.5% of the sample belongs to the ten largest clones.

Enrolling through a virtual design, the prospective study's participants ranged in age from roughly 18 to 100 years and lived across some 23 United States geographic areas. In the prospective study, participants were assigned to cohorts based on the clinical history participants reported in a screening survey and a study questionnaire. ImmuneRACE Cohort 3 recovered participants were defined by two consecutive negative NP/OP PCR tests, healthcare professional clearance, or symptom resolution. Mobile phlebotomists in the prospective study collected whole blood, serum and a nasopharyngeal or oropharyngeal swab from every participant. Over a roughly two-month period, participants in the prospective study had the option of providing additional blood draws and questionnaires. Before DNA extraction, prospective study blood samples were shipped either frozen or at room temperature. As concerns this clone: The target of this receptor is not known. Per-nucleotide qualities are absent, and no much larger clonotype sits a single base away.

This chain joins TRBV10-3 to TRBJ1-2; 10 of the junction bases match TRBD1. The clonotype originates from a man under 40 who had recovered from COVID-19. Sequencing was performed on PBMCs or T cells enriched from blood (not recorded which). The DNA sequence reads TGTGCCATCCGGACAGGGGGATTCTATGGCTACACCTTC. This codes for CAIRTGGFYGYTF.